This T cell receptor beta chain was recovered during a study of blood T cell repertoires in COVID-19. In the study's own analysis: Estimation of nucleated cell counts was performed using reference gene primer amplification. The protocol was immunoSEQ multiplex PCR, while the TCRdb copy is restricted to in-frame clones and leaves out a portion. The DNA gave D and trimming, while V, J and clone size come from that table. The table has roughly 280,000 clones, over 85% seen once; the top ten hold less than 2%. Participant age was roughly 18 to 95 years, and participants resided in about 25 US areas. Membership in each cohort depended on participant-reported clinical history. Two negative PCRs, clearance, or symptom resolution characterized the recovered Cohort 3 donors. The sample taken for sequencing was PBMCs or T cells enriched from blood (not recorded which). The sequence derives from an older woman who had recovered from COVID-19.

The CDR3 DNA is TGTGCCAGCAGCCCGGCAGGTGTCTATGGCTACACCTTC. It specifies CASSPAGVYGYTF. This sequence joins TRBV9 and TRBJ1-2; D uncertain. The germline V gene has CDR1 SGDLS and CDR2 YYNGEE. The CDR3 loop spans 13 amino acids. V was shortened by 4 bases and J by 4 bases, with 11 bases between the two germline ends.